Sequencing of this TCR beta chain was carried out in a study of blood T cell repertoires in COVID-19. Study-wide context: Donors in the United States, Italy and Spain gave samples during acute or convalescent COVID-19. T cells, B-cell-depleted T cells, or PBMCs provided the cDNA or gDNA that served as material.

Authors' data handling: Estimates of nucleated cell counts were drawn from the amplification of reference gene primers. Sequenced by immunoSEQ multiplex PCR; TCRdb stores in-frame clones only, minus some. For V, J and clone size, that table is used; D and trimming come from the DNA. The table includes roughly 53,000 clones, over 75% detected once. CDR1 and CDR2 (germline): SGHDT, YYEEEE. This CDR3 has 13 amino acids. Deletions cut 2 bases from V and 3 bases from J, with 5 bases between. The source is a human donor in a cohort sampled during active COVID-19. The rearrangement uses TRBV5-6 and TRBJ2-2, with D hard to call. Sequenced input: peripheral blood. The CDR3 nucleotides are TGTGCCAGCAGCTTACAAGACACCGGGGAGCTGTTTTTT. As protein: CASSLQDTGELFF.